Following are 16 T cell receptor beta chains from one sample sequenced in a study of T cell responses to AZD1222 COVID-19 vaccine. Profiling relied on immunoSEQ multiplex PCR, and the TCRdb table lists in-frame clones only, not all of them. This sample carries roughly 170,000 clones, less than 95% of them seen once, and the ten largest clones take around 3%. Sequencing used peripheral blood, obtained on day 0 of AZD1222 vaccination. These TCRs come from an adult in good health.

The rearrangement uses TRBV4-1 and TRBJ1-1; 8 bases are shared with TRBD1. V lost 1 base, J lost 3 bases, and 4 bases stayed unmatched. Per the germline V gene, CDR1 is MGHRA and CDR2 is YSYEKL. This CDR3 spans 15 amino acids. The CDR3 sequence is CASSQGQGADTEAFF. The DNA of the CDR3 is TGCGCCAGCAGCCAAGGGCAGGGGGCCGACACTGAAGCTTTCTTT.

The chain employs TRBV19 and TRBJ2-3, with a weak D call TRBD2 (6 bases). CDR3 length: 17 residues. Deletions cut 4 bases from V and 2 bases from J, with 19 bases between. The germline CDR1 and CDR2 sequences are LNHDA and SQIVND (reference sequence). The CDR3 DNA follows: TGTGCCAGTAGTACCGCCGGGACTGTACCAACCACAGATACGCAGTATTTT. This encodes CASSTAGTVPTTDTQYF.

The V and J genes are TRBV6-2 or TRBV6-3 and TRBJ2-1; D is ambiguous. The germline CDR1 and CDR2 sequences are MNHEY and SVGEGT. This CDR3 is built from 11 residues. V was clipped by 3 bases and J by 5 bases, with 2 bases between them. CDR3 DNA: TGTGCCAGCAGTTATGACAATGAGCAGTTCTTC. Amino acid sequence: CASSYDNEQFF.

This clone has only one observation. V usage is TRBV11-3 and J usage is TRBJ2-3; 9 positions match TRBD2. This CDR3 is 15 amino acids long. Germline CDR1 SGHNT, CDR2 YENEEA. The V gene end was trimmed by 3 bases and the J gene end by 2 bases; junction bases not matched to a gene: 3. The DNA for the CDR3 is TGTGCCAGCAGCTTCTTAGCGGGGGACACAGATACGCAGTATTTT. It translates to CASSFLAGDTDTQYF. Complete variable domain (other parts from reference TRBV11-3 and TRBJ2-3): EAGVVQSPRYKIIEKKQPVAFWCNPISGHNTLYWYLQNLGQGPELLIRYENEEAVDDSQLPKDRFSAERLKGVDSTLKIQPAELGDSAVYLCASSFLAGDTDTQYFGPGTRLTVL.

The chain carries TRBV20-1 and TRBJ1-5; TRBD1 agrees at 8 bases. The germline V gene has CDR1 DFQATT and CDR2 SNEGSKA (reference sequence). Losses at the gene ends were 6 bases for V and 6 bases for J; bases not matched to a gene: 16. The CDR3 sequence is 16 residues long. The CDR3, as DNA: TGCAGTGCCAGTAGGGGGGCAGGGGGCAGGGGTCAGCCCCAGCATTTT. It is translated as CSASRGAGGRGQPQHF.

CDR3 protein: CASSVAEKGEQYF. CDR3 coding DNA: TGTGCCAGCAGCGTAGCGGAAAAGGGCGAGCAGTACTTC. This chain joins TRBV9 and TRBJ2-7, with D unclear. This CDR3 has 13 amino acids. V gave up 0 bases and J gave up 6 bases, with 10 bases separating them. Germline CDR1 is SGDLS and CDR2 is YYNGEE. The whole variable domain, filled in from reference TRBV9 and TRBJ2-7, reads DSGVTQTPKHLITATGQRVTLRCSPRSGDLSVYWYQQSLDQGLQFLIQYYNGEERAKGNILERFSAQQFPDLHSELNLSSLELGDSALYFCASSVAEKGEQYFGPGTRLTVT.

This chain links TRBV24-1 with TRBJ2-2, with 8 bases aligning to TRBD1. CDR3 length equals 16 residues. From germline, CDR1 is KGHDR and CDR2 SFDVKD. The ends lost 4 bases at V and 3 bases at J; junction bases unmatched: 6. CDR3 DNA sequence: TGTGCCACCAGTGACTCCGGGACAGGCCACACCGGGGAGCTGTTTTTT. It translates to CATSDSGTGHTGELFF.

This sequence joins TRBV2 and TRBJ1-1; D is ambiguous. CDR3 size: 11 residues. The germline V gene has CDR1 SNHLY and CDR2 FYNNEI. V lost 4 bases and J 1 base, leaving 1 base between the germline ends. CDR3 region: CASSANTEAFF. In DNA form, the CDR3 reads TGTGCCAGCAGTGCGAACACTGAAGCTTTCTTT.

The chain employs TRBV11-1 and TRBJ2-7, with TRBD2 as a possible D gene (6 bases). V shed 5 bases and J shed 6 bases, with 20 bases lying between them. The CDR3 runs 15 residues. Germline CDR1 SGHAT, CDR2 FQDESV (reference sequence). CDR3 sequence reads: CASSRGRQRGSEQYF. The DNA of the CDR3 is TGTGCCAGCAGCCGAGGGAGGCAGAGGGGAAGCGAGCAGTACTTC.

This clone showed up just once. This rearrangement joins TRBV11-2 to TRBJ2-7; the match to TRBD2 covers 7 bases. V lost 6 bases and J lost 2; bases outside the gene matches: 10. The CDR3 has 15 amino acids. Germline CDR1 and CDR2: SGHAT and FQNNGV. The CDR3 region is CASSRLDRGAYEQYF. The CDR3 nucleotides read TGTGCCAGCAGTCGTCTCGACCGGGGGGCCTACGAGCAGTACTTC.

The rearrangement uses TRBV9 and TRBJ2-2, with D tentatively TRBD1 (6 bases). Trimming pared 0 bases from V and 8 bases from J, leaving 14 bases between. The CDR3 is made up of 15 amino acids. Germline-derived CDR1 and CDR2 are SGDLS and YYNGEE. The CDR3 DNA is TGTGCCAGCAGCGTAGGGACAGTTGGGGTTGGGGAGCTGTTTTTT. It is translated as CASSVGTVGVGELFF.

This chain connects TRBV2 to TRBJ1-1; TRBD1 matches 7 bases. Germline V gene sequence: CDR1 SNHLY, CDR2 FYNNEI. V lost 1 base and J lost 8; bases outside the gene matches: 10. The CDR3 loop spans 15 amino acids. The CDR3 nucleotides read TGTGCCAGCAGTGAAGGTATAGGGGGCGCGGCCGAAGCTTTCTTT. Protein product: CASSEGIGGAAEAFF. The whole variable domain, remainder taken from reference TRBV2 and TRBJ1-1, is EPEVTQTPSHQVTQMGQEVILRCVPISNHLYFYWYRQILGQKVEFLVSFYNNEISEKSEIFDDQFSVERPDGSNFTLKIRSTKLEDSAMYFCASSEGIGGAAEAFFGQGTRLTVV.

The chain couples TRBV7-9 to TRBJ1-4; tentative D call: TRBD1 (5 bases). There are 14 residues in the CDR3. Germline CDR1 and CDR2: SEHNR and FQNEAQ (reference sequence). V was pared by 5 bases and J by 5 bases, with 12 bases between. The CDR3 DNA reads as TGTGCCAGCAGCCCACGGCAGGGAAATGAAAAACTGTTTTTT. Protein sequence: CASSPRQGNEKLFF.

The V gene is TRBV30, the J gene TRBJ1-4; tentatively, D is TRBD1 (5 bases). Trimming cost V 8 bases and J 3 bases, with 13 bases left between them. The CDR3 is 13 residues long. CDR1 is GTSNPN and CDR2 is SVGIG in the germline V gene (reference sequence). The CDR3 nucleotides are TGTGCCGGCCACAGGCCCCCTAATGAAAAACTGTTTTTT. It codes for CAGHRPPNEKLFF.

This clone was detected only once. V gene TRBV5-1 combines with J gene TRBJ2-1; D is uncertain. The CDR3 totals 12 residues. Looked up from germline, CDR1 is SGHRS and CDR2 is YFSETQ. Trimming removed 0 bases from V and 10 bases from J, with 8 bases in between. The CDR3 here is CASSLARAEQFF. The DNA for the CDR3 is TGCGCCAGCAGCTTGGCCCGAGCGGAGCAGTTCTTC.

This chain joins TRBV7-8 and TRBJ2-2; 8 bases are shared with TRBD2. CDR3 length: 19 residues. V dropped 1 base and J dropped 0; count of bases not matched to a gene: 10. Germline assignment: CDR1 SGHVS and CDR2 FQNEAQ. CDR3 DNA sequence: TGTGCCAGCAGCTTAGAAGGGGTAGCGGGGCTAGCGAACACCGGGGAGCTGTTTTTT. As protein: CASSLEGVAGLANTGELFF.